The clone carrying this TCR beta chain appeared once. Its antigen remains unidentified. The sample's time point: blood 4 weeks post-SBRT, at nephrectomy. Treatment denoted: 15 Gy SBRT to primary tumor, nephrectomy 4 weeks later. Nephrectomy followed 15 Gy stereotactic body radiation by 4 weeks. Blood was sampled at baseline, 2 weeks and 4 weeks after SBRT. This specimen belongs to a study of radiation and T cells in renal cell carcinoma. Generated by immunoSEQ multiplex PCR, the TCRdb table keeps only in-frame clones and is missing some. The sample has over 120,000 clones; approximately 86% are singletons. Study-wide results and limits: Top tumor clonotypes rose in blood 2 weeks post-radiation, then contracted.

There are 20 residues in the CDR3. Between the trimmed V and J ends, which lost 4 bases and 2 bases, there was a span of 31 bases. The germline gives CDR1 SGDLS, CDR2 YYNGEE. Specimen: blood, collected from a patient whose treatment included radiotherapy and nephrectomy. The J gene is TRBJ2-7, the V gene TRBV9; no clear D gene. This TCR derives from a woman in her forties or fifties with renal cell carcinoma. The CDR3 reads CASSPNRALPIHTPPYEQYF. The CDR3, as DNA: TGTGCCAGCAGCCCCAATCGGGCCTTACCAATTCACACACCTCCCTACGAGCAGTACTTC.